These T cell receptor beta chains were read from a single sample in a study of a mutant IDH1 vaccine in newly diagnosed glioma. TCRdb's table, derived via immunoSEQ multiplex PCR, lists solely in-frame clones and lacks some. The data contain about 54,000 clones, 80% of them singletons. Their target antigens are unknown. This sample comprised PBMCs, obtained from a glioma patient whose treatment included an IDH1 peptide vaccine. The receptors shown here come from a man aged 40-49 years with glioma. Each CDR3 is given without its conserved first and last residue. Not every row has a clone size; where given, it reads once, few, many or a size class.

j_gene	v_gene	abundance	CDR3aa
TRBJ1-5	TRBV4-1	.	ASSQGFPGGTNQPQH
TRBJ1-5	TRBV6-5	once	ASKGGSGNQPQH
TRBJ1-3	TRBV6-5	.	ASSYDRAPRNTIY
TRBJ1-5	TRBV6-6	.	ASSYSGDPQH
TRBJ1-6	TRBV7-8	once	ASSPAGPLSLWGPLH
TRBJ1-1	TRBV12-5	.	ASGPRGATEAF
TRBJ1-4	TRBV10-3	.	AISQFNEKLF
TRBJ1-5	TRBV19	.	ASSIWAGNQPQH
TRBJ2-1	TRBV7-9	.	ASSPRVGDTLLIQF
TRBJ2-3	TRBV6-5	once	ASSQRGMGSDTQY
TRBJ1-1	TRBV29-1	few	SAAPGHHNTEAF
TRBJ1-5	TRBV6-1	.	ASSEVPGVEPQH
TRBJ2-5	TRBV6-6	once	ASSSGNAQETQY
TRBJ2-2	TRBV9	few	ASSARTGGTGELF
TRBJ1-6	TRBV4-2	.	ASSQVGNSINSPLH
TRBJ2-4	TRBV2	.	ASRQGGNIQY
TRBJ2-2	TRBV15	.	ATSRRNTGQENTGELF
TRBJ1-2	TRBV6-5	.	ASSYSGNYGYT
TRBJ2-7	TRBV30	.	AWRDSYEQY
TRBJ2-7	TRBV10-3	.	AISEGQGITYEQY
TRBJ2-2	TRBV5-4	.	ASSARDRGLGGELF
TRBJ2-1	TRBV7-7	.	ASSLRPGGGYNEQF
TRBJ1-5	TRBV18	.	ASSLEGQGGGQPQH
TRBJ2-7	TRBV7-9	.	ASSLGSGGRAGEQY
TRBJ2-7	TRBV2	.	ASSEGGQIYEQY
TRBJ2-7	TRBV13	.	ASSRPDRGYEQY
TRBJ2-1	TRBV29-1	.	SVEGRLAGTHAYNEQF